The 11 T cell receptor beta chains in this list originate from one sample, sequenced in a study of T cells in localized non-small cell lung cancer (dated by TCRdb to 2019 to 2021). The receptor library was made with the immunoSEQ multiplex PCR assay. As stored in TCRdb, this immuneACCESS dataset retains in-frame rearrangements with V and J assigned. A fraction of the clones does not appear; measured against another copy, unresolved V genes explain less than half of the discrepancy, and the remainder lacks a known reason. Recorded for this sample are roughly 2,100 clones; less than 45% of them occurred a single time. The ten biggest clones cover around 7% of the sample. Here the sequenced sample was lung tumor tissue, taken before any cancer treatment. The receptors originated from a man aged 35 to 69 with stage I lung adenocarcinoma.

This clone is medium-sized. The chain is built from TRBV9 and TRBJ2-2; a weak D match, TRBD1 (5 bases). The CDR3 runs to 15 residues. Germline values: CDR1 SGDLS, CDR2 YYNGEE. V lost 0 bases, J lost 0 bases, and 6 bases lay in between. CDR3 DNA sequence: TGTGCCAGCAGCGTAGGGGGCGCGAACACCGGGGAGCTGTTTTTT. Protein sequence: CASSVGGANTGELFF.

This clone was observed a handful of times. The rearrangement joins TRBV4-1 to TRBJ2-5; D unclear. The CDR3 is 14 amino acids. V lost 0 bases, J lost 5 bases, and 10 bases lay in between. Per the germline V gene, CDR1 is MGHRA and CDR2 is YSYEKL. The CDR3 loop reads CASSQEVGWETQYF. The CDR3 coding sequence is TGCGCCAGCAGCCAAGAAGTGGGGTGGGAGACCCAGTACTTC.

The gene calls are TRBV6-8 and TRBJ2-5, with D possibly matching TRBD2 (6 bases). Germline CDR1 and CDR2: MNHGY and SAAAGT. The ends were cut back, 10 bases at V and 5 bases at J, with 20 bases in the middle. The CDR3 has 14 residues. For the CDR3, the DNA is TGTGCCATCAGCGGGTGGGGGGAATCGGAGACCCAGTACTTC. It yields the protein CAISGWGESETQYF.

The chain recombines TRBV28 with TRBJ2-7; D remains unclear. Germline loops: CDR1 MDHEN, CDR2 SYDVKM. The CDR3 contains 13 residues. The CDR3 region has the DNA TGTGTCACAGCCCCGCACACTACCTACGAGCAGTACTTC. The encoded protein is CVTAPHTTYEQYF.

The J gene is TRBJ1-1, the V gene TRBV28; 7 positions match TRBD1. The CDR3 length is 15 residues. Per germline, CDR1 MDHEN and CDR2 SYDVKM. V lost 3 bases and J lost 6; bases outside the gene matches: 10. The CDR3 DNA reads as TGTGCCAGCAGTTTGGCAGGGGGGAGGGCAGCTGAAGCTTTCTTT. Translated: CASSLAGGRAAEAFF.

This chain uses TRBV14 with TRBJ2-7; D unclear. This CDR3 is built from 13 residues. Trimming took 5 bases from V and 3 from J, leaving 11 bases between them. CDR1 and CDR2 from the germline V gene are SGHDN and FVKESK. The chain's CDR3 is CASSSVWGYEQYF. CDR3 DNA: TGTGCCAGCAGCTCTGTGTGGGGCTACGAGCAGTACTTC. Variable domain in full (rest from reference TRBV14 and TRBJ2-7): EAGVTQFPSHSVIEKGQTVTLRCDPISGHDNLYWYRRVMGKEIKFLLHFVKESKQDESGMPNNRFLAERTGGTYSTLKVQPAELEDSGVYFCASSSVWGYEQYFGPGTRLTVT.

This chain joins TRBV9 and TRBJ2-1, with TRBD2 matching over 9 bases. Germline lookup yields CDR1 SGDLS and CDR2 YYNGEE. J was trimmed by 0 bases and V by 5 bases; bases with no gene match: 9. The CDR3 totals 17 residues. The CDR3 DNA follows: TGTGCCAGCAGGGAAAGACTAGCGGCAAGCTCCTACAATGAGCAGTTCTTC. It is translated as CASRERLAASSYNEQFF.

This clone is classed as medium-sized (0.01 to 0.1%). V and J are TRBV6-8 and TRBJ1-2; D may be TRBD1 (6 bases). Trimming took 6 bases from V and 2 from J, leaving 10 bases between them. The germline CDR1 and CDR2 sequences are MNHGY and SAAAGT. The CDR3 has 13 amino acids. The CDR3 DNA is TGTGCCAGCAGCCGCGACAGGAACTATGGCTACACCTTC. Translated, it gives CASSRDRNYGYTF.

The chain uses TRBV19 and TRBJ1-6; 7 nucleotides align to TRBD1. With 4 bases clipped from V and 10 bases from J, the junction kept 10 bases outside the gene matches. Germline-derived CDR1 and CDR2 are LNHDA and SQIVND (reference sequence). The CDR3 totals 15 residues. This chain's CDR3 is CASSTYTGTDSPLHF. As DNA, the CDR3 is TGTGCCAGTAGTACTTATACCGGGACAGACTCACCCCTCCACTTT.

Only one count was recorded for this clone. The chain combines TRBV30 with TRBJ1-2; D is ambiguous. Germline V CDR1 and CDR2: GTSNPN, SVGIG (reference sequence). The CDR3 covers 12 residues. Trimming shortened V by 1 base and J by 7 bases, and 10 bases separated the two germline ends. The CDR3 DNA sequence: TGTGCCTGGAGTGATCGGGAGCGTGGCTACACCTTC. This translates into CAWSDRERGYTF.

The CDR3 region has the DNA TGTGCCATCAATAAGGACAGGGGGCTCGGAAACACCATATATTTT. It translates to CAINKDRGLGNTIYF. V gene TRBV6-8 combines with J gene TRBJ1-3; 11 positions agree with TRBD1. The CDR3 is made up of 15 amino acids. V was clipped by 10 bases and J by 4 bases; unmatched bases: 9. Germline V gives CDR1 MNHGY, CDR2 SAAAGT.